The table lists the clone carrying this T cell receptor beta chain with a count of one. Its antigen is currently unknown. Libraries were prepared by immunoSEQ multiplex PCR; TCRdb keeps only in-frame clonotypes and omits some of them. Of some 150,000 clones in the sample, approximately 85% were seen once. This specimen comes from a study of T cell responses to AZD1222 COVID-19 vaccine. Germline V lookup: CDR1 LNHDA, CDR2 SQIVND (reference sequence). J gave up 9 bases and V 6 bases, and 9 bases lay outside the gene matches. The CDR3 length is 15 residues. Regarding the study as a whole: Across spike, vaccine-associated CD4 TCRs were found, dominant at 160-218 and 743-854. Researchers took repertoire samples only after the peak T cell response had come. The donor group comprised mostly white British people and more females; the analysis possibly underestimated clonal diversity. Baseline seropositives among AZD1222 recipients totaled only 6 or 7.

The origin of this receptor is an adult in good health. The specimen was peripheral blood, collected on day 0 of MenACWY control vaccination. The chain uses TRBV19 and TRBJ1-6, with TRBD1 matching over 9 bases. In DNA form, the CDR3 reads TGTGCCAGTAGCGACACGGGACAGGGCGTTTCACCCCTCCACTTT. Its protein is CASSDTGQGVSPLHF. Supplemented by reference TRBV19 and TRBJ1-6, the full variable domain reads DGGITQSPKYLFRKEGQNVTLSCEQNLNHDAMYWYRQDPGQGLRLIYYSQIVNDFQKGDIAEGYSVSREKKESFPLTVTSAQKNPTAFYLCASSDTGQGVSPLHFGNGTRLTVT.